A single sample is the source of the 18 T cell receptor beta chains below, sequenced in a study of tissue T cells after allogeneic stem cell transplantation. Repertoires were generated with immunoSEQ multiplex PCR, while TCRdb's copy carries only in-frame clones and drops some. Of about 22,000 clones listed, about 70% were seen once; the top ten hold 0.41%. The sequenced material came from blood. The origin of the receptors is a female BALB/c mouse in good health. The MHC haplotype of this mouse line is H2-d.

With respect to this clone: Mouse gene names and germline throughout. The read gets to within 1 residue of the CDR3 end, and the germline J gene fills in the rest. The chain combines TRBV20 with TRBJ1-3; D not certain. The V and J ends lost 2 bases and 0 bases respectively, with 5 bases between them. The CDR3 has 13 residues. Looked up from germline, CDR1 is GFQATS and CDR2 is STVNSAI. The CDR3 loop is CGARTISGNTLYF. The CDR3 DNA, read in part, is TGTGGTGCTAGGACAATTTCTGGAAATACGCTCTAT.

Remarks on this clone: The gene symbols are mouse symbols. The read terminates 1 residue before the CDR3 end, so the remaining end is supplied by the germline J gene. The V and J genes are TRBV29 and TRBJ2-1; maybe TRBD1 (6 bases). Germline V lookup: CDR1 MSHET, CDR2 SYDVDS. V gave up 5 bases and J gave up 2 bases, with 13 bases separating them. The CDR3 totals 15 residues. The CDR3 spells CASSPSGHHYAEQFF. The part of the CDR3 DNA that was read is TGTGCTAGCAGTCCCTCGGGACATCACTATGCTGAGCAGTTC.

Comments on this clone: The genes and germline here are from mouse. The read comes to an end 1 residue before the CDR3 does, leaving the germline J gene to fill in the end. V is TRBV2 and J is TRBJ1-5, with D unclear. Trimming shortened V by 0 bases and J by 0 bases, and 3 bases separated the two germline ends. This CDR3 has 14 residues. Per germline, CDR1 LGHNA and CDR2 YSYQKL. This CDR3 reads CASSQDSNNQAPLF. The DNA read from the CDR3 is TGTGCCAGCAGCCAAGACAGTAACAACCAGGCTCCGCTT.

A note on this clone: Gene names follow the mouse nomenclature. The sequenced CDR3 bases are TGTGCCAGCAGTCACACAAACACAGAAGTCTTC. Protein product: CASSHTNTEVF. The entire CDR3 protein reads CASSHTNTEVFF. The V call is TRBV13-1, the J call TRBJ1-1; D not certain. The read terminates 1 residue ahead of where the CDR3 ends, so the germline J gene completes it. Per the germline V gene, CDR1 is NSHNY and CDR2 is SYGAGN. Trimming left V 4 bases short and J 0 bases short, with 4 bases between. This CDR3 has 12 amino acids.

To note about this clone: Here the gene names and germline are mouse. The read gets to within 1 residue of the CDR3 end, and the germline J gene fills in the rest. The chain links TRBV13-3 to TRBJ2-5; 7 bases fit TRBD2. CDR3 length: 14 amino acids. Trimming removed 0 bases from V and 6 bases from J; junction bases left unmatched: 4. The germline V gene encodes CDR1 NNHDY and CDR2 SYVADS. The DNA read from the CDR3 is TGTGCCAGCAGTGATGTTTGGGGGGACGACACCCAGTAC. Translation: CASSDVWGDDTQY. In full, the CDR3 is CASSDVWGDDTQYF.

On this clone itself: Mouse gene names apply. From the germline J gene comes the end of the CDR3, since the read stops 1 residue before it. V and J are TRBV2 and TRBJ1-1; 7 bases map to TRBD1. The CDR3 runs to 13 residues. Germline CDR1 and CDR2: LGHNA and YSYQKL. Trimming cost V 2 bases and J 6 bases; bases outside gene matches: 3. This chain's CDR3 is CASSQTGEAEVFF. Incomplete CDR3 DNA: TGTGCCAGCAGCCAAACAGGGGAGGCAGAAGTCTTC.

This clone was detected only once. Gene names denote mouse genes. Read sequence stops 1 residue before the CDR3 end, and the germline J gene provides the missing end. The gene calls are TRBV31 and TRBJ2-5, with 8 bases lining up with TRBD2. J lost 2 bases, V lost 3 bases, and 1 base had no gene match. The CDR3 runs 13 residues. Per germline, CDR1 GKSSPN and CDR2 SITVG. The covered CDR3 bases are TGTGCCTGGAGCTGGGGGGTCCAAGACACCCAGTAC. Its translation is CAWSWGVQDTQY. The full CDR3 protein reads CAWSWGVQDTQYF.

Regarding this clone: Mouse germline and gene names are used. With the read ending 1 residue before the CDR3 end, the germline J gene is used to fill in that end. This chain connects TRBV5 to TRBJ2-2; 13 bases match TRBD2. Germline assignment: CDR1 LGHNA and CDR2 YNLKQL (reference sequence). Trimming removed 6 bases from V and 4 bases from J; junction bases left unmatched: 5. The CDR3 spans 16 residues. The sequenced part of the CDR3 DNA is TGTGCCAGCAGGGACTGGGGGGGCGCGGGCACCGGGCAGCTCTAC. Translating it yields CASRDWGGAGTGQLY. The CDR3 in its entirety is CASRDWGGAGTGQLYF.

This clone was counted a few times. Gene names are mouse gene names. The CDR3 goes on 1 residue after the read ends, and that part is filled in from the germline J gene. The gene calls are TRBV14 and TRBJ2-1; 13 bases align to TRBD2. J gave up 1 base and V 1 base, and 2 bases lay outside the gene matches. The CDR3 spans 17 residues. Germline-derived CDR1 and CDR2 are SGHDT and FRDEAV. CDR3 bases read: TGTGCCAGCAGTTTCCGGGACTGGGGGGGGAACTATGCTGAGCAGTTC. Translation: CASSFRDWGGNYAEQF. Given in full, the CDR3 is CASSFRDWGGNYAEQFF.

As concerns this clone: Here the gene names and germline are mouse. The read falls 1 residue short of the CDR3 end, and the missing part is taken from the germline J gene. The chain combines TRBV20 with TRBJ2-7, with 11 bases fitting TRBD2. CDR3 length: 14 amino acids. Unmatched junction bases numbered 2, after V lost 1 base and J lost 3 bases. From germline, CDR1 is GFQATS and CDR2 STVNSAI. CDR3 sequence: CGARAGTGGYEQYF. The covered CDR3 bases are TGTGGTGCTAGGGCCGGGACTGGGGGCTATGAACAGTAC. The complete variable domain, with remaining parts taken from reference TRBV20 and TRBJ2-7, reads GALVYQYPRRTICKSGTSMRMECQAVGFQATSVAWYRQSPQKTFELIALSTVNSAIKYEQNFTQEKFPISHPNLSFSSMTVLNAYLEDRGLYLCGARAGTGGYEQYFGPGTRLTVL.

Comment on this clone: Gene labels here are mouse ones. The CDR3 goes on 1 residue after the read ends, and that part is filled in from the germline J gene. The genes are TRBV5 and TRBJ2-2; tentative D call: TRBD2 (5 bases). The CDR3 is made up of 13 amino acids. Germline CDR1 is LGHNA and CDR2 is YNLKQL (reference sequence). Between the trimmed V and J ends, which lost 2 bases and 6 bases, there was a span of 7 bases. CDR3 sequence reads: CASSQTGAGQLYF. Partial CDR3 DNA: TGTGCCAGCAGCCAAACTGGTGCCGGGCAGCTCTAC.

This clone was counted a few times. Here the gene names and germline are mouse. The missing CDR3 end, 1 residue past where the read stops, is filled in from the germline J gene. This rearrangement joins TRBV31 to TRBJ2-7; TRBD1 aligns across 9 bases. Germline-derived CDR1 and CDR2 are GKSSPN and SITVG. This CDR3 comprises 14 residues. The V gene end was trimmed by 2 bases and the J gene end by 2 bases; junction bases not matched to a gene: 4. This CDR3 is CAWSSRTGAYEQYF. CDR3 DNA (partial): TGTGCCTGGAGTTCCCGGACAGGGGCCTATGAACAGTAC.

About this clone: The listed genes are named as in mouse. The read stops 1 residue short of the end of the CDR3; the missing end is completed from the germline J gene. The V gene is TRBV19, the J gene TRBJ1-6; D is perhaps TRBD1 (5 bases). TRBJ1-6 is known as an ORF, though its function is uncertain. The germline V and J ends were trimmed by 1 base and 0 bases, with 5 bases remaining between them. Per germline, CDR1 FNHDT and CDR2 SITEND (reference sequence). The CDR3 runs to 15 residues. This CDR3 is CASSITGSYNSPLYF. The sequenced CDR3 bases are TGTGCCAGCAGTATAACAGGTTCCTATAATTCGCCCCTCTAC.

Notes on this clone: All gene names here are mouse names. Read data end 1 residue before the CDR3 end; the end is taken from the germline J gene. The chain links TRBV19 to TRBJ1-4; D is undetermined. The germline V gene has CDR1 FNHDT and CDR2 SITEND (reference sequence). Trimming removed 4 bases from V and 0 bases from J, with 10 bases in between. This CDR3 comprises 15 residues. CDR3 residues: CASSFRRISNERLFF. The part of the CDR3 DNA that was read is TGTGCCAGCAGTTTCCGACGGATTTCCAACGAAAGATTATTT.

As regards this clone: Germline and genes: mouse. The read finishes 1 residue shy of the CDR3 end, and the germline J gene is used to complete it. The J gene is TRBJ2-4, the V gene TRBV2; D perhaps matches TRBD2 (6 bases). Germline values: CDR1 LGHNA, CDR2 YSYQKL. The V gene lost 1 base and the J gene lost 0 bases, with 8 bases spanning the gap. The CDR3 is 15 residues long. The CDR3 sequence: CASSQVGGSQNTLYF. The covered CDR3 bases are TGTGCCAGCAGCCAAGTTGGGGGAAGTCAAAACACCTTGTAC.

As concerns this clone: Gene names and germline match the mouse. The read ends 1 residue early relative to the CDR3; the germline J gene fills the gap. The rearrangement uses TRBV5 and TRBJ2-2, with TRBD2 identical over 7 bases. With V trimmed by 3 bases and J by 0 bases, 4 bases remained unmatched. Germline values: CDR1 LGHNA, CDR2 YNLKQL (reference sequence). The CDR3 is 16 residues long. CDR3 protein: CASSHRLGANTGQLYF. The part of the CDR3 DNA that was read is TGTGCCAGCAGCCACAGACTGGGAGCAAACACCGGGCAGCTCTAC.

A note on this clone: Gene names refer to mouse genes. From the germline J gene comes the end of the CDR3, since the read stops 1 residue before it. The V gene is TRBV19, the J gene TRBJ2-7, with 9 bases aligning to TRBD1. Germline CDR1 reads FNHDT; CDR2 reads SITEND (reference sequence). The CDR3 has 14 residues. Unmatched junction bases numbered 3, after V lost 2 bases and J lost 3 bases. Partial CDR3 DNA: TGTGCCAGCAGTATGACAGGGGGAATCTATGAACAGTAC. Translated: CASSMTGGIYEQY. The complete CDR3 protein is CASSMTGGIYEQYF.

In regard to this clone: The genes are named according to mouse. The observed sequence ends 1 residue before the CDR3 terminus, with the missing tail filled in from the germline J gene. This chain links TRBV13-2 with TRBJ1-1; D uncertain. The ends were cut back, 2 bases at V and 0 bases at J, with 5 bases in the middle. In germline, CDR1 is NNHNN, CDR2 SYGAGS (reference sequence). CDR3 length: 13 residues. CDR3 loop: CASGDGANTEVFF. Partial CDR3 DNA: TGTGCCAGCGGTGACGGCGCAAACACAGAAGTCTTC.